Listed below are T cell receptor beta chains from one sample, sequenced in a study of T cells after yellow fever vaccination. Via MiXCR, TCRdb re-called the 5' RACE reads, giving one row per CDR3 protein. This sample yields 50,000 or so distinct CDR3 sequences, of which 7.1% are seen a single time; roughly two fifths belongs to the top ten. Source: CD8+ T cells sorted from PBMCs, taken on the day of the first yellow fever vaccination. These receptors were collected from a man younger than 35 who received the YFV17D yellow fever vaccine. Both conserved end residues are part of each CDR3. The order of the fields is V gene, clone size, J gene, D gene, CDR3 protein, CDR3 DNA. A D gene is named only where the DNA matches it firmly. Rows may omit the clone size; those that give it use once, few, many or a size class.

>TRBV20-1|many|TRBJ2-5|TRBD2
CSAPLLAGGQETQYF
TGCAGTGCCCCACTACTAGCGGGGGGCCAAGAGACCCAGTACTTC
>TRBV11-2|few|TRBJ2-7|-
CASSFFGGDYEQYF
TGTGCCAGCAGCTTTTTCGGGGGAGACTACGAGCAGTACTTC
>TRBV28|many|TRBJ1-5|-
CASSKGIGSYSNQPQHF
TGTGCCAGCAGTAAGGGCATTGGGTCCTATAGCAATCAGCCCCAGCATTTT
>TRBV30|few|TRBJ1-1|-
CACLDSERTEAFF
TGTGCCTGCTTGGACTCGGAGAGGACTGAAGCTTTCTTT
>TRBV9|-|TRBJ2-5|TRBD1
CASSVFRGREETQYF
TGTGCCAGCAGCGTATTCAGGGGGCGCGAAGAGACCCAGTACTTC
>TRBV4-1|few|TRBJ2-2|TRBD2
CASSREQPGLATGELFF
TGCGCCAGCAGCCGAGAACAACCGGGACTAGCCACCGGGGAGCTGTTTTTT
>TRBV7-2|few|TRBJ2-2|-
CASSLATNTGELFF
TGTGCCAGCAGCTTAGCGACGAACACCGGGGAGCTGTTTTTT
>TRBV11-2|few|TRBJ2-5|-
CASSLGPGRETQYF
TGTGCCAGCAGCTTAGGTCCGGGGAGAGAGACCCAGTACTTC
>TRBV7-2|many|TRBJ2-7|TRBD1
CASGITGGSHEQYF
TGTGCCAGCGGGATTACAGGGGGCTCCCACGAGCAGTACTTC
>TRBV7-9|-|TRBJ2-7|-
CASSFLPGALSYEQYF
TGTGCCAGCAGCTTTCTCCCGGGGGCCCTCTCCTACGAGCAGTACTTC
>TRBV29-1|-|TRBJ2-2|-
CSALGTLTGELFF
TGCAGCGCCCTTGGGACACTCACCGGGGAGCTGTTTTTT
>TRBV6-5|-|TRBJ2-1|-
CASSYATGIPSNEQFF
TGTGCCAGCAGTTACGCCACAGGGATACCGTCCAATGAGCAGTTCTTC
>TRBV5-1|many|TRBJ1-2|-
CASSLTDNYGYTF
TGCGCCAGCAGCTTAACAGACAACTATGGCTACACCTTC